The rows below give T cell receptor beta chains drawn from one sample of a study of blood T cell repertoires in COVID-19. Clones were sequenced by immunoSEQ multiplex PCR, and TCRdb holds only the in-frame ones, with some missing. The table lists under 200,000 clones, around 85% of them singletons. The sample comprised peripheral blood. Source of these receptors: a man in his sixties with COVID-19, enrolled during active disease. Each CDR3 is given with its conserved first and last residue. D genes are given only for firm matches. Size is stated for part of the rows, as once, few or many counts, or as a class when the clone is expanded.

abundance: NA; len: 15; d_gene: NA; v_gene: TRBV6-4; j_gene: TRBJ2-6; CDR3nt: TGTGCCAGCAGTGAAGGGGGCTCTGGGGCCAACGTCCTGACTTTC; CDR3aa: CASSEGGSGANVLTF
abundance: NA; len: 15; d_gene: NA; v_gene: TRBV7-8; j_gene: TRBJ1-5; CDR3nt: TGTGCCAGCAGCTTAGCACAGGGAATGGGTCAGCCCCAGCATTTT; CDR3aa: CASSLAQGMGQPQHF
abundance: NA; len: 13; d_gene: NA; v_gene: TRBV5-6; j_gene: TRBJ1-2; CDR3nt: TGTGCCAGCAGCTCGGCGGCCAACTATGGCTACACCTTC; CDR3aa: CASSSAANYGYTF
abundance: NA; len: 10; d_gene: NA; v_gene: TRBV2; j_gene: TRBJ1-4; CDR3nt: TGTGCCAGCAGTGTAGAAAAACTGTTTTTT; CDR3aa: CASSVEKLFF
abundance: NA; len: 13; d_gene: NA; v_gene: TRBV19; j_gene: TRBJ1-5; CDR3nt: TGTGCCAGTAGTTTTGGCTCCAATCAGCCCCAGCATTTT; CDR3aa: CASSFGSNQPQHF
abundance: few; len: 15; d_gene: NA; v_gene: TRBV30; j_gene: TRBJ1-3; CDR3nt: TGTGCCTGGAAATTTGGGGCTAGGACTGGAAACACCATATATTTT; CDR3aa: CAWKFGARTGNTIYF
abundance: NA; len: 12; d_gene: NA; v_gene: TRBV28; j_gene: TRBJ2-4; CDR3nt: TGTGCCAGCAGTTCTGGGGCAGCGATTCAGTACTTC; CDR3aa: CASSSGAAIQYF
abundance: NA; len: 14; d_gene: NA; v_gene: TRBV29-1; j_gene: TRBJ1-2; CDR3nt: TGCAGCGTTGGCCGCCTAAACCCCAACTATGGCTACACCTTC; CDR3aa: CSVGRLNPNYGYTF
abundance: NA; len: 15; d_gene: TRBD1; v_gene: TRBV7-6; j_gene: TRBJ2-7; CDR3nt: TGTGCCAGCAGCTTAGTGGGACAGGGGGCTGTGGAGCAGTACTTC; CDR3aa: CASSLVGQGAVEQYF
abundance: once; len: 13; d_gene: TRBD1; v_gene: TRBV6-5; j_gene: TRBJ1-5; CDR3nt: TGTGCCAGCAGTTCGGGACAGGGTCAGCCCCAGCATTTT; CDR3aa: CASSSGQGQPQHF
abundance: NA; len: 14; d_gene: NA; v_gene: TRBV2; j_gene: TRBJ1-1; CDR3nt: TGTGCCAGCAGTGAAGAGGAGGGTCGCACTGAAGCTTTCTTT; CDR3aa: CASSEEEGRTEAFF
abundance: NA; len: 16; d_gene: TRBD1; v_gene: TRBV5-1; j_gene: TRBJ2-3; CDR3nt: TGCGCCAGCAGCTGGACCGGGACAGGGATTCCAGATACGCAGTATTTT; CDR3aa: CASSWTGTGIPDTQYF
abundance: NA; len: 14; d_gene: NA; v_gene: TRBV11-2; j_gene: TRBJ1-2; CDR3nt: TGTGCCAGCAGCTTAGGCCGGCAGGACTATGGCTACACCTTC; CDR3aa: CASSLGRQDYGYTF
abundance: NA; len: 15; d_gene: NA; v_gene: TRBV18; j_gene: TRBJ2-1; CDR3nt: TGTGCCAGCTCAATTCTACAGAGCTCCTACAATGAGCAGTTCTTC; CDR3aa: CASSILQSSYNEQFF
abundance: NA; len: 15; d_gene: NA; v_gene: TRBV3-1/TRBV3-2; j_gene: TRBJ2-2; CDR3nt: TGTGCCAGCAGCCAAAGCTCGACAGGTTCCGGGGAGCTGTTTTTT; CDR3aa: CASSQSSTGSGELFF
abundance: few; len: 12; d_gene: NA; v_gene: TRBV12-3/TRBV12-4; j_gene: TRBJ1-1; CDR3nt: TGTGCCAGCAGTTTAGTCGGCACTGAAGCTTTCTTT; CDR3aa: CASSLVGTEAFF
abundance: few; len: 14; d_gene: TRBD1; v_gene: TRBV3-1/TRBV3-2; j_gene: TRBJ2-1; CDR3nt: TGTGCCAGCAGCCAAGGACAGGGGGCGGGGAAGCAGTTCTTC; CDR3aa: CASSQGQGAGKQFF